The 15 T cell receptor beta chains below come from one sample, sequenced in a study of identical twins. TCRdb fed the 5' RACE reads into MiXCR, producing one record per CDR3 protein. The sample yields about 200,000 distinct CDR3 sequences, less than 20% seen once. These records were also assigned to another study, of T cells expressing NK-cell markers.

Material for sequencing was CD8+ T cells sorted from blood. Receptors were obtained from a woman younger than 30 in good health.

This clonotype was picked up a small number of times. The chain recombines TRBV7-9 with TRBJ1-2, with 9 nucleotides matching TRBD1. The CDR3 has 15 amino acids. Germline trimming cut 3 bases from V and 6 bases from J; bases unmatched to any gene: 8. Germline loops: CDR1 SEHNR, CDR2 FQNEAQ (reference sequence). The CDR3 bases are TGTGCCAGCAGCTTGAAGACAGGGGGTATCGATGGCTACACCTTC. It is translated as CASSLKTGGIDGYTF.

This clonotype occurred a few times. The chain employs TRBV12-3 or TRBV12-4 and TRBJ1-6; TRBD1 matches 8 bases. The J segment lost 7 bases and the V segment lost 4 bases, leaving 6 bases of the junction unmatched. The CDR3 consists of 15 residues. The CDR3, as DNA: TGTGCCAGCAGTTCCCAGGGGGCTAAAAATTCACCCCTCCACTTT. Amino acid sequence: CASSSQGAKNSPLHF.

This clonotype was observed a handful of times. The rearrangement links TRBV19 to TRBJ2-7; tentatively, D is TRBD2 (6 bases). The CDR3 is made up of 14 amino acids. In germline, CDR1 is LNHDA, CDR2 SQIVND (reference sequence). V was trimmed by 1 base and J by 1 base, leaving 8 bases between them. CDR3 sequence (DNA): TGTGCCAGTAGTATAGCGGGAGTTTCCTACGAGCAGTACTTC. Encoded protein: CASSIAGVSYEQYF.

The chain recombines TRBV5-1 with TRBJ2-3; TRBD2 matches 11 bases. The CDR3 runs to 15 residues. Germline V gene data show CDR1 as SGHRS and CDR2 as YFSETQ. Trimming removed 3 bases from V and 2 bases from J; junction bases left unmatched: 2. CDR3 DNA: TGCGCCAGCAGCTCGGGACTAGCGGACACAGATACGCAGTATTTT. It encodes CASSSGLADTDTQYF.

This clonotype has more than one count but fewer than ten. The V gene is TRBV7-9, the J gene TRBJ2-2; possibly TRBD2 for D (6 bases). V lost 3 bases, J lost 3 bases, and 17 bases lay in between. Germline lookup yields CDR1 SEHNR and CDR2 FQNEAQ (reference sequence). This CDR3 is built from 17 residues. The CDR3, as DNA: TGTGCCAGCAGCTTCCCCTCCGGGGGAACGGACACCGGGGAGCTGTTTTTT. Amino acids: CASSFPSGGTDTGELFF.

The chain has TRBV4-3 and TRBJ1-2; D perhaps matches TRBD1 (5 bases). Trimming took 1 base from V and 4 from J, leaving 7 bases between them. This CDR3 has 13 amino acids. Germline-derived CDR1 and CDR2 are LGHNA and YSLEER. The CDR3 DNA reads TGCGCCAGCAGCCAAGGGGGGGTCTATGGCTACACCTTC. Translation gives CASSQGGVYGYTF.

The table lists this clonotype with a few counts. The gene calls are TRBV7-9 and TRBJ2-4, with a weak D call TRBD2 (6 bases). Germline V lookup: CDR1 SEHNR, CDR2 FQNEAQ (reference sequence). Trimming stripped 2 bases from V and 10 bases from J, with 15 bases between. The CDR3 has 14 residues. CDR3 sequence: CASSLSEGARIQYF. The CDR3 DNA is TGTGCCAGCAGCTTATCGGAGGGCGCGCGTATTCAGTACTTC. The variable domain in full, completed from reference TRBV7-9 and TRBJ2-4, reads DTGVSQNPRHKITKRGQNVTFRCDPISEHNRLYWYRQTLGQGPEFLTYFQNEAQLEKSRLLSDRFSAERPKGSFSTLEIQRTEQGDSAMYLCASSLSEGARIQYFGAGTRLSVL.

The chain has TRBV6-5 and TRBJ2-1; no reliable D call. V was cut by 3 bases and J by 5 bases, with 11 bases left in between. Per the germline V gene, CDR1 is MNHEY and CDR2 is SVGAGI. CDR3 length equals 14 residues. The chain's CDR3 is CASSYSLGNNEQFF. The CDR3 nucleotides are TGTGCCAGCAGTTATTCGCTGGGTAACAATGAGCAGTTCTTC.

This clonotype was picked up a small number of times. J is TRBJ2-7 and V is TRBV6-5; 9 positions match TRBD2. Trimming at V came to 0 bases and at J to 5 bases, leaving 5 bases not matched to a gene. Germline V gene data show CDR1 as MNHEY and CDR2 as SVGAGI. This CDR3 contains 15 residues. The CDR3 DNA sequence: TGTGCCAGCAGTTACTCGGCGGGAGGGAACCACGAGCAGTACTTC. Encoded protein: CASSYSAGGNHEQYF.

V usage is TRBV12-3 or TRBV12-4 and J usage is TRBJ1-1, with 9 bases matching TRBD1. V shed 8 bases and J 13 bases; nucleotides not matched to a gene: 8. The CDR3 length is 11 residues. The CDR3 DNA sequence: TGTGCCAGCGGGAACAGGGGGCCCGATTTCTTT. Protein sequence: CASGNRGPDFF.

The chain recombines TRBV25-1 with TRBJ2-3; D gene ambiguous. V lost 4 bases to trimming and J lost 7 bases, with 15 bases between them. The CDR3 totals 14 residues. CDR1 and CDR2 (germline): MGHDK, SYGVNS. CDR3 coding DNA: TGTGCCAGCAGTGGATCGGGTGCCCTACATACGCAGTATTTT. The encoded protein is CASSGSGALHTQYF.

This clonotype occurred a few times. This rearrangement joins TRBV6-5 to TRBJ1-1; no clear D gene. In germline, CDR1 is MNHEY, CDR2 SVGAGI. The ends were cut back, 0 bases at V and 0 bases at J, with 8 bases in the middle. The CDR3 extends over 15 amino acids. The CDR3 bases are TGTGCCAGCAGTTACTCGAACCTGCTGAACACTGAAGCTTTCTTT. This sequence encodes CASSYSNLLNTEAFF.

This clonotype is categorized as medium-sized (0.01 to 0.1%). The DNA of the CDR3 is TGCAGCGCTCGAAGCCCAGCGGGAAAATACGAGCAGTACTTC. It codes for CSARSPAGKYEQYF. The chain is built from TRBV29-1 and TRBJ2-7; 7 bases agree with TRBD2. CDR3 length: 14 amino acids. The V and J ends lost 7 bases and 4 bases, in that order; junction bases with no gene match: 13. CDR1 is SQVTM, CDR2 ANQGSEA, per germline.

The rearrangement joins TRBV12-5 to TRBJ2-1; perhaps D is TRBD1 or TRBD2 (5 bases each). This CDR3 is built from 15 residues. V lost 4 bases, J lost 9 bases, and 19 bases lay in between. Germline V CDR1 and CDR2: LGHNT, FRNRAP. The CDR3 here is CASGSLGTRTVEQFF. CDR3 DNA sequence: TGTGCTAGTGGTTCACTCGGGACCAGGACCGTTGAGCAGTTCTTC. Combining the CDR3 with reference TRBV12-5 and TRBJ2-1 gives the whole variable domain DARVTQTPRHKVTEMGQEVTMRCQPILGHNTVFWYRQTMMQGLELLAYFRNRAPLDDSGMPKDRFSAEMPDATLATLKIQPSEPRDSAVYFCASGSLGTRTVEQFFGPGTRLTVL.

The V gene is TRBV6-1, the J gene TRBJ1-1; perhaps TRBD1 as D (6 bases). The CDR3 is 13 amino acids. Trimming pared 6 bases from V and 5 bases from J, leaving 13 bases between. CDR1 is MNHNS and CDR2 is SASEGT in the germline V gene. The CDR3 spells CASRRGHSTEAFF. The DNA of the CDR3 is TGTGCCAGCAGGCGGGGGCATTCTACTGAAGCTTTCTTT.